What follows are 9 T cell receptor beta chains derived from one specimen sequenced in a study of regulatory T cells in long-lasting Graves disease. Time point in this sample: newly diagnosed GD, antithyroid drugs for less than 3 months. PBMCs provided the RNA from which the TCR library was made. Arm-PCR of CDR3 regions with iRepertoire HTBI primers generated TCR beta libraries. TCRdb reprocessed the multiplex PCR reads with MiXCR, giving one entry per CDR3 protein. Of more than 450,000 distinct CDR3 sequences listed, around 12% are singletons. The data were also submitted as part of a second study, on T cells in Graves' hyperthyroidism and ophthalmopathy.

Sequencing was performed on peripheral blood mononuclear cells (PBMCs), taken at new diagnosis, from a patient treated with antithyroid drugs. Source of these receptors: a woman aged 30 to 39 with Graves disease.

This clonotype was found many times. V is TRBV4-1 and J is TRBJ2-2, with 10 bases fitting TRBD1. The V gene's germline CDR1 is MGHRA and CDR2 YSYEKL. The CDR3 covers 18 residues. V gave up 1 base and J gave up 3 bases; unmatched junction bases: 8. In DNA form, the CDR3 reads TGCGCCAGCAGCCAAGGTTGGGGACAGGGGAGGGACACCGGGGAGCTGTTTTTT. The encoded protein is CASSQGWGQGRDTGELFF.

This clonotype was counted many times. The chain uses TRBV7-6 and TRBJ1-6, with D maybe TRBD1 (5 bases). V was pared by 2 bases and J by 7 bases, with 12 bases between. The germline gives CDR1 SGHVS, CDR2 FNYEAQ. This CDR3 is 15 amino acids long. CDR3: CASSLSGTGNSPLHF. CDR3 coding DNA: TGTGCCAGCAGCTTATCCGGGACCGGGAATTCACCCCTCCACTTT.

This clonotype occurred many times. The CDR3 nucleotides read TGTGCCAGCAGCCAACCTGGAGGACAGGGGATATCCTATGGCTACACCTTC. This gives the protein CASSQPGGQGISYGYTF. The gene calls are TRBV3-1 and TRBJ1-2, with 9 bases matching TRBD1. With V trimmed by 2 bases and J by 4 bases, 11 bases remained unmatched. Looked up from germline, CDR1 is LGHDT and CDR2 is YNNKEL (reference sequence). This CDR3 has 17 amino acids.

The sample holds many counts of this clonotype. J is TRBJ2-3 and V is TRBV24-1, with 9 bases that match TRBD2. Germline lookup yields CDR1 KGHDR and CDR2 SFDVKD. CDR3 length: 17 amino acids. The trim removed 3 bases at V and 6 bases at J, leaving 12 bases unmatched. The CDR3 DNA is TGTGCCACCAGTGATGATGTTAGCGGGAGAGGTACGGATACGCAGTATTTT. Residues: CATSDDVSGRGTDTQYF.

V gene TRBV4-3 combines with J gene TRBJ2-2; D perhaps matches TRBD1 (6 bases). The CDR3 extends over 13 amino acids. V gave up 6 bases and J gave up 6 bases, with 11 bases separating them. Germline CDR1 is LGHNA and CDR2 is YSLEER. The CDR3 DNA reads TGCGCCAGCAGGCGGACAGATGCCGGGGAGCTGTTTTTT. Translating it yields CASRRTDAGELFF.

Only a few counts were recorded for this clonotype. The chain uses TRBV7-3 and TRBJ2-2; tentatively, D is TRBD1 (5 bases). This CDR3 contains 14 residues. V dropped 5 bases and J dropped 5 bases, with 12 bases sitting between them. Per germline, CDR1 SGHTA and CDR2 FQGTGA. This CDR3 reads CASSPGFRTGELFF. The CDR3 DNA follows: TGTGCCAGCAGCCCAGGGTTTAGGACCGGGGAGCTGTTTTTT.

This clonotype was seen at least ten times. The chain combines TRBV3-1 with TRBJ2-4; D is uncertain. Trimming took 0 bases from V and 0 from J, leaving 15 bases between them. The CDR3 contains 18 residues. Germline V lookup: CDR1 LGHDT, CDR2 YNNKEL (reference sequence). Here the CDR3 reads CASSQEAGYPLAKNIQYF. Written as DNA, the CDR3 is TGTGCCAGCAGCCAAGAAGCAGGCTACCCCTTAGCCAAAAACATTCAGTACTTC.

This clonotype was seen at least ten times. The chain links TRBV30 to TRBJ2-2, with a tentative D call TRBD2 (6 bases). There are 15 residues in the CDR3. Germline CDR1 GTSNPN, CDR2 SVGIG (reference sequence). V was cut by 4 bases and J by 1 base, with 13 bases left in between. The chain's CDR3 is CAWKEGLLNTGELFF. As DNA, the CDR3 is TGTGCCTGGAAAGAAGGACTATTGAACACCGGGGAGCTGTTTTTT.

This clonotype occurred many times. In DNA, the CDR3 is TGCAGTGCTAGCGCCGGGACAGGGGTCTCACCCCTCCACTTT. Its protein product is CSASAGTGVSPLHF. The chain carries TRBV20-1 and TRBJ1-6; 10 bases agree with TRBD1. V shed 3 bases and J 10 bases; nucleotides not matched to a gene: 6. The length of the CDR3 is 14 residues. Germline CDR1 DFQATT, CDR2 SNEGSKA (reference sequence).